This T cell receptor (beta chain) was documented in a study of synovial regulatory T cells in juvenile arthritis. Findings of the study overall: Inflammation-associated Treg cells in blood had less TCR diversity than the remaining blood Treg cells.

Notes on this clone: Its matching antigen is unknown.

Sequencing was performed with immunoSEQ multiplex PCR; in TCRdb, only in-frame clones are kept and a portion is missing. The table lists more than 7,500 clones. Germline lookup yields CDR1 SQVTM and CDR2 ANQGSEA. The length of the CDR3 is 14 residues. The DNA is unrecorded. The chain joins TRBV29-1 to TRBJ1-4. The source is a donor younger than 35 with juvenile idiopathic arthritis. The sequencing input was Treg cells from blood. The sample's subset: remaining (HLA-DR-negative) circulating blood Treg cells. The CDR3 here is CSGTQDTRGEKLFF. Complete variable domain (other parts from reference TRBV29-1 and TRBJ1-4): SAVISQKPSRDICQRGTSLTIQCQVDSQVTMMFWYRQQPGQSLTLIATANQGSEATYESGFVIDKFPISRPNLTFSTLTVSNMSPEDSSIYLCSGTQDTRGEKLFFGSGTQLSVL.